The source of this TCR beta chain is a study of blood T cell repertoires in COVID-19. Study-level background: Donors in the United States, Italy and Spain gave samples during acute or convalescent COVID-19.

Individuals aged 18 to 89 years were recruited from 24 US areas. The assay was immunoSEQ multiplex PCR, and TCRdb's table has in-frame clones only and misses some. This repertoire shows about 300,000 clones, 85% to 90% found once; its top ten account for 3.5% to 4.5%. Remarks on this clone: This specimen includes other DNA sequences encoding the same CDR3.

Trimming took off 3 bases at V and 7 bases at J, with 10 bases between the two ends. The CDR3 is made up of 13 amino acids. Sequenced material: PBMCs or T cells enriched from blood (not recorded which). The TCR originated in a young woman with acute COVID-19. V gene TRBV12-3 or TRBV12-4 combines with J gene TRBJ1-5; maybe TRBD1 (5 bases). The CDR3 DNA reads TGTGCCAGCAGTTTCGGAGGGGAACAGCCCCAGCATTTT. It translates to CASSFGGEQPQHF.